These T cell receptor beta chains were read from a single sample in a study of blood T cell repertoires in COVID-19. Clones were read by immunoSEQ multiplex PCR, and TCRdb kept only the in-frame ones, dropping some. The repertoire holds approximately 150,000 clones, with about four fifths as singletons. The sequenced sample consisted of peripheral blood. Receptors originate from a woman between 70 and 85 years old who had recovered from COVID-19. CDR3s leave out the opening cysteine and the closing phenylalanine or tryptophan. The size entry is marked missing in some rows and otherwise reads once, few, many or a size class.

v_call: TRBV30
j_call: TRBJ2-7
clone_size: .
cdr3_aa: AWSVSGYEQY

v_call: TRBV29-1
j_call: TRBJ1-5
clone_size: many
cdr3_aa: SVGGMGQPQH

v_call: TRBV5-1
j_call: TRBJ2-5
clone_size: .
cdr3_aa: ASSPGLAGRETQY

v_call: TRBV6-2/TRBV6-3
j_call: TRBJ1-1
clone_size: .
cdr3_aa: ASSPGEDLNTEAF

v_call: TRBV23-1
j_call: TRBJ2-7
clone_size: .
cdr3_aa: ASGPGHSYEQY

v_call: TRBV20-1
j_call: TRBJ1-1
clone_size: few
cdr3_aa: SASRSSTEAF

v_call: TRBV7-3
j_call: TRBJ1-1
clone_size: once
cdr3_aa: ASSSTDRLDSPNTEAF

v_call: TRBV5-6
j_call: TRBJ2-7
clone_size: .
cdr3_aa: ASSLRPGSYEQY

v_call: TRBV10-1
j_call: TRBJ2-2
clone_size: .
cdr3_aa: ASSESMDRGRGQRTGELF

v_call: TRBV28
j_call: TRBJ2-6
clone_size: .
cdr3_aa: ASSPGRGGEGANVLT

v_call: TRBV6-2/TRBV6-3
j_call: TRBJ2-5
clone_size: medium-sized
cdr3_aa: ASSYLAENQETQY

v_call: TRBV19
j_call: TRBJ1-1
clone_size: once
cdr3_aa: ASMRRADTEAF

v_call: TRBV5-1
j_call: TRBJ2-7
clone_size: .
cdr3_aa: ASSPGGGYYEQY

v_call: TRBV18
j_call: TRBJ1-5
clone_size: .
cdr3_aa: ASSPGTGSQPQH

v_call: TRBV7-2
j_call: TRBJ2-3
clone_size: .
cdr3_aa: ASSLVGGTSGSGDTQY

v_call: TRBV5-1
j_call: TRBJ1-1
clone_size: .
cdr3_aa: ASSADRTRSSTEAF

v_call: TRBV27
j_call: TRBJ2-7
clone_size: .
cdr3_aa: ASSFSQGSSSYEQY

v_call: TRBV18
j_call: TRBJ2-2
clone_size: .
cdr3_aa: ASSPGTATGELF

v_call: TRBV29-1
j_call: TRBJ1-1
clone_size: .
cdr3_aa: SVVRQGRVAF

v_call: TRBV4-2
j_call: TRBJ2-5
clone_size: few
cdr3_aa: ASSSRLAGEETQY

v_call: TRBV15
j_call: TRBJ2-7
clone_size: .
cdr3_aa: ATSRDRGQGGYEQY

v_call: TRBV10-3
j_call: TRBJ1-1
clone_size: .
cdr3_aa: AISERGTLRRAF

v_call: TRBV7-2
j_call: TRBJ2-3
clone_size: .
cdr3_aa: ASSRPQTGLTDTQY

v_call: TRBV10-3
j_call: TRBJ2-5
clone_size: .
cdr3_aa: AISDGLEETQY

v_call: TRBV27
j_call: TRBJ2-2
clone_size: .
cdr3_aa: ASSTTSGGELF

v_call: TRBV18
j_call: TRBJ2-4
clone_size: .
cdr3_aa: ASSPRPGDIQY

v_call: TRBV19
j_call: TRBJ1-5
clone_size: .
cdr3_aa: ASSQQGFKSNQPQH

v_call: TRBV28
j_call: TRBJ1-2
clone_size: .
cdr3_aa: ASSFGRGGYT

v_call: TRBV6-5
j_call: TRBJ1-2
clone_size: once
cdr3_aa: ASTRQGSYGYT

v_call: TRBV18
j_call: TRBJ1-1
clone_size: .
cdr3_aa: ASSASVGTEAF

v_call: TRBV6-1
j_call: TRBJ2-7
clone_size: .
cdr3_aa: ASSERWRAYEQY

v_call: TRBV5-6
j_call: TRBJ2-3
clone_size: .
cdr3_aa: ASSRLVGTDTQY

v_call: TRBV5-1
j_call: TRBJ1-2
clone_size: .
cdr3_aa: ASSSRSDTFTGAGYGYT

v_call: TRBV18
j_call: TRBJ2-1
clone_size: .
cdr3_aa: ASSGSGTRHEQF

v_call: TRBV5-8
j_call: TRBJ1-6
clone_size: .
cdr3_aa: ASQQGAPLH

v_call: TRBV5-4
j_call: TRBJ2-7
clone_size: once
cdr3_aa: ASSLEGLAGDEQY

v_call: TRBV5-1
j_call: TRBJ1-2
clone_size: few
cdr3_aa: ASSLTTGRIYGYT

v_call: TRBV5-5
j_call: TRBJ1-2
clone_size: .
cdr3_aa: ASRKGQGANYGYT

v_call: TRBV27
j_call: TRBJ2-7
clone_size: .
cdr3_aa: ASSPMVQGTHEQY

v_call: TRBV7-2
j_call: TRBJ2-7
clone_size: .
cdr3_aa: ASSPLGTSGTYEQY

v_call: TRBV5-5
j_call: TRBJ1-2
clone_size: .
cdr3_aa: ASSLLAGPNYGYT

v_call: TRBV13
j_call: TRBJ1-2
clone_size: .
cdr3_aa: ASSPGRTKSGYT

v_call: TRBV2
j_call: TRBJ2-7
clone_size: once
cdr3_aa: ATLREPYEQY

v_call: TRBV5-4
j_call: TRBJ2-4
clone_size: .
cdr3_aa: ASSLAGAKNIQY

v_call: TRBV5-1
j_call: TRBJ1-1
clone_size: .
cdr3_aa: ASSTGQGLGATEAF

v_call: TRBV19
j_call: TRBJ1-1
clone_size: once
cdr3_aa: ASSIRQGPNTEAF

v_call: TRBV4-1
j_call: TRBJ1-2
clone_size: .
cdr3_aa: ASSQVARADYGYT

v_call: TRBV24-1
j_call: TRBJ2-7
clone_size: few
cdr3_aa: ATSDLHAGGGGSYEQY